This T cell receptor (beta chain) was sequenced for a study of regulatory T cells in long-lasting Graves disease. Overall study context: Persistence in Graves' disease denoted antithyroid drug use beyond 5 years alongside positive TSH receptor antibodies.

The V segment lost 7 bases and the J segment 8 bases; nucleotides outside the gene matches: 8. The length of the CDR3 is 12 residues. The germline gives CDR1 GTSNPN, CDR2 SVGIG (reference sequence). iRepertoire HTBI primers and Arm-PCR of CDR3 regions built TCR beta libraries. From the multiplex PCR reads, TCRdb called clonotypes with MiXCR, one entry per CDR3 protein. Here the sample spans 500,000 to 800,000 distinct CDR3 sequences, around 30% being singletons. Described time point: persistent/refractory GD, antithyroid drugs over 5 years with positive TRAb. The TCR library was made from RNA extracted from PBMCs.

The sample consisted of peripheral blood mononuclear cells (PBMCs), taken when the disease was refractory, from a patient treated with antithyroid drugs. The rearrangement uses TRBV30 and TRBJ1-1, with TRBD1 matching 9 bases. The receptor was derived from a female donor with Graves disease. Here the CDR3 reads CASGTGWVEAFF. DNA for the CDR3: TGTGCCTCGGGGACAGGGTGGGTAGAAGCTTTCTTT.